The 20 T cell receptor beta chains below all came from one sample that was sequenced in a study of blood T cells in healthy people across ages. Next came a second PCR, run for about 7 to 12 cycles, which used a sample-barcoded 5' primer along with a J-beta primer mix. TCRdb reanalysed the 5' RACE reads using MiXCR and keeps one entry per CDR3 protein. The sample records around 800,000 distinct CDR3 sequences, roughly 53% being singletons. Sequenced input: blood. The source is a man older than 75 in good health.

The DNA for the CDR3 is TGTGCCAGCAGTGAATCTGGGCGGGGACTCACAGATACGCAGTATTTT. Translating gives CASSESGRGLTDTQYF. The rearrangement joins TRBV25-1 to TRBJ2-3, with D maybe TRBD2 (6 bases). There are 16 residues in the CDR3. CDR1 and CDR2 (germline): MGHDK, SYGVNS. V lost 1 base and J 2 bases, leaving 13 bases between the germline ends.

The CDR3 spells CASSLSGQYTYEQYF. For the CDR3, the DNA is TGTGCCAGCAGTTTGTCCGGACAGTACACCTACGAGCAGTACTTC. V is TRBV28 and J is TRBJ2-7, with a tentative D call TRBD1 (6 bases). The V end lost 3 bases, the J end lost 2 bases, and 14 bases lay between the germline ends. Germline values: CDR1 MDHEN, CDR2 SYDVKM. CDR3 size: 15 residues. Drawing the rest from reference TRBV28 and TRBJ2-7, the complete variable domain is DVKVTQSSRYLVKRTGEKVFLECVQDMDHENMFWYRQDPGLGLRLIYFSYDVKMKEKGDIPEGYSVSREKKERFSLILESASTNQTSMYLCASSLSGQYTYEQYFGPGTRLTVT.

This chain joins TRBV5-1 and TRBJ2-1; 9 bases map to TRBD1. The germline V gene has CDR1 SGHRS and CDR2 YFSETQ. Trimming removed 0 bases from V and 0 bases from J; junction bases left unmatched: 13. The CDR3 loop spans 20 amino acids. CDR3 loop: CASSLVTGGLFLISYNEQFF. The DNA of the CDR3 is TGCGCCAGCAGCTTGGTCACAGGGGGCCTCTTCCTGATCTCCTACAATGAGCAGTTCTTC.

The chain couples TRBV20-1 to TRBJ1-5; no definite D call. The V gene lost 3 bases and the J gene lost 0 bases, with 9 bases spanning the gap. Germline V CDR1 and CDR2: DFQATT, SNEGSKA (reference sequence). The CDR3 is made up of 14 amino acids. As DNA, the CDR3 is TGCAGTGCTAGTGTTCGAAATAGCAATCAGCCCCAGCATTTT. This translates into CSASVRNSNQPQHF.

The V gene is TRBV7-3, the J gene TRBJ2-7; D not certain. Trimming removed 3 bases from V and 3 bases from J, with 15 bases in between. The CDR3 contains 15 residues. Germline assignment: CDR1 SGHTA and CDR2 FQGTGA. The CDR3 DNA reads as TGTGCCAGCAGCTTGGATTCCCGCGGCGGCTACGAGCAGTACTTC. Its translation: CASSLDSRGGYEQYF.

V gene TRBV18 combines with J gene TRBJ2-5; 7 nucleotides align to TRBD2. The CDR3 is 15 residues long. V shed 3 bases, J shed 0 bases, and the junction held 4 bases outside the gene matches. Germline CDR1 reads KGHSH; CDR2 reads LQKENI. The CDR3 coding sequence is TGTGCCAGCTCACCCCTAGCGGTGAACCAAGAGACCCAGTACTTC. Its translation is CASSPLAVNQETQYF.

This clonotype was observed many times. This chain links TRBV3-1 with TRBJ2-3, with D possibly matching TRBD2 (5 bases). Trimming took off 1 base at V and 0 bases at J, with 5 bases between the two ends. From germline, CDR1 is LGHDT and CDR2 YNNKEL (reference sequence). The CDR3 is 14 amino acids. The CDR3 protein is CASSQGGSTDTQYF. The CDR3 nucleotides are TGTGCCAGCAGCCAAGGCGGGAGCACAGATACGCAGTATTTT.

The chain employs TRBV29-1 and TRBJ2-5; TRBD2 matches at 8 bases. The J segment lost 11 bases and the V segment lost 5 bases, leaving 13 bases of the junction unmatched. Germline V gives CDR1 SQVTM, CDR2 ANQGSEA. The CDR3 is 13 amino acids. The CDR3 DNA is TGCAGCGTTAATACAGGGTCTCCGGGGGGGCAGTACTTC. Protein: CSVNTGSPGGQYF. The variable domain in full, with the rest retrieved from reference TRBV29-1 and TRBJ2-5, is SAVISQKPSRDICQRGTSLTIQCQVDSQVTMMFWYRQQPGQSLTLIATANQGSEATYESGFVIDKFPISRPNLTFSTLTVSNMSPEDSSIYLCSVNTGSPGGQYFGPGTRLLVL.

This clonotype was counted between two and nine times. This chain links TRBV6-5 with TRBJ2-7, with a possible D match to TRBD2 (7 bases). The J call is doubtful: the DNA matches TRBJ2-5 better. CDR3 size: 16 residues. In germline, CDR1 is MNHEY, CDR2 SVGAGI. CDR3 sequence: CASSYSFWGGWETQYF. The CDR3, as DNA: TGTGCCAGCAGTTACTCTTTTTGGGGGGGCTGGGAGACCCAGTACTTC.

The chain joins TRBV28 to TRBJ1-5, with D hard to call. Trimming stripped 5 bases from V and 15 bases from J, with 17 bases between. CDR3 size: 12 residues. In germline, CDR1 is MDHEN, CDR2 SYDVKM. This chain's CDR3 is CASSADSEVRHF. Written as DNA, the CDR3 is TGTGCCAGCAGTGCGGACTCCGAGGTTCGGCATTTT.

V usage is TRBV9 and J usage is TRBJ2-1, with 7 bases lining up with TRBD1. This CDR3 has 12 residues. Germline V gene data show CDR1 as SGDLS and CDR2 as YYNGEE. Trimming removed 4 bases from V and 13 bases from J; junction bases left unmatched: 8. The CDR3 here is CASSPQGVGQFF. The CDR3 region has the DNA TGTGCCAGCAGCCCCCAGGGGGTAGGCCAGTTCTTC.

Only a few counts were recorded for this clonotype. The chain carries TRBV5-1 and TRBJ2-7; maybe TRBD1 (5 bases). CDR1 and CDR2 (germline): SGHRS, YFSETQ. The CDR3 is made up of 14 amino acids. V shed 0 bases and J shed 0 bases, with 7 bases lying between them. In DNA form, the CDR3 reads TGCGCCAGCAGCTTGGAACAGGCCTCCTACGAGCAGTACTTC. Amino acid sequence: CASSLEQASYEQYF.

The chain is built from TRBV28 and TRBJ2-7; 8 bases align to TRBD2. V gave up 5 bases and J gave up 4 bases; unmatched junction bases: 13. CDR3 size: 16 residues. In germline, CDR1 is MDHEN, CDR2 SYDVKM. The CDR3 DNA is TGTGCCAGCAGTGCCCCGATTGGGAGCGGGAGATACGAGCAGTACTTC. It specifies CASSAPIGSGRYEQYF.

This sequence joins TRBV7-8 and TRBJ2-5; 9 bases are a match to TRBD2. The germline V gene has CDR1 SGHVS and CDR2 FQNEAQ. J was trimmed by 11 bases and V by 10 bases; bases with no gene match: 11. The CDR3 has 12 residues. CDR3 sequence (DNA): TGTGCCAATAGCGGGAGATCAAGTGAGCAGTACTTC. Its translation: CANSGRSSEQYF. Filled out from reference TRBV7-8 and TRBJ2-5, the complete variable domain reads GAGVSQSPRYKVAKRGQDVALRCDPISGHVSLFWYQQALGQGPEFLTYFQNEAQLDKSGLPSDRFFAERPEGSVSTLKIQRTQQEDSAVYLCANSGRSSEQYFGPGTRLLVL.

V and J are TRBV24-1 and TRBJ2-3, with 8 nucleotides matching TRBD1. The CDR3 totals 13 residues. The germline CDR1 and CDR2 sequences are KGHDR and SFDVKD. The junction had 5 bases not matched to a gene; V was cut back by 9 bases and J by 4 bases. The CDR3 coding sequence is TGTGCCACCTCGGACAGGGTGGCAGATACGCAGTATTTT. Amino acids: CATSDRVADTQYF.

In this sample, this clonotype turned up a few times. V is TRBV29-1 and J is TRBJ2-3; the D is unclear. This CDR3 is built from 13 residues. V was clipped by 7 bases and J by 14 bases, with 25 bases between them. CDR1 is SQVTM, CDR2 ANQGSEA, per germline. The CDR3 coding sequence is TGCAGCGCCCTTAAGAGGTTGACGGAATACGCGTATTTT. Its protein product is CSALKRLTEYAYF.

The J gene is TRBJ2-3, the V gene TRBV2; 10 bases align to TRBD2. V dropped 10 bases and J dropped 2; count of bases not matched to a gene: 3. The CDR3 has 13 amino acids. The germline V gene has CDR1 SNHLY and CDR2 FYNNEI. The CDR3 loop is CANLAGDTDTQYF. Written as DNA, the CDR3 is TGTGCCAACCTAGCGGGAGACACAGATACGCAGTATTTT.

The chain uses TRBV20-1 and TRBJ2-1; D may be TRBD2 (5 bases). The V gene lost 7 bases and the J gene lost 3 bases, with 22 bases spanning the gap. Germline V CDR1 and CDR2: DFQATT, SNEGSKA (reference sequence). The CDR3 runs to 16 residues. The CDR3 DNA reads TGCAGTGTCTATAGCGTTCTAGAGCCCCACTACAATGAGCAGTTCTTC. Amino acids: CSVYSVLEPHYNEQFF.

This chain links TRBV5-1 with TRBJ1-1; 9 positions match TRBD1. CDR1 and CDR2 (germline): SGHRS, YFSETQ. This CDR3 comprises 16 residues. Losses at the gene ends were 2 bases for V and 4 bases for J; bases not matched to a gene: 9. The CDR3 coding sequence is TGCGCCAGCAGCTTCGGGGACAGGGATATTGTCACTGAAGCTTTCTTT. This encodes CASSFGDRDIVTEAFF.

Only a few counts were recorded for this clonotype. CDR3 nucleotides: TGCAGCGCCCATAGCGGGAGCTCCTACGAGCAGTACTTC. Translation gives CSAHSGSSYEQYF. The chain links TRBV29-1 to TRBJ2-7; 9 bases agree with TRBD2. With V trimmed by 7 bases and J by 0 bases, 4 bases remained unmatched. The CDR3 spans 13 residues. Germline CDR1 reads SQVTM; CDR2 reads ANQGSEA.